This TCR beta chain was found in a study of blood T cell repertoires in COVID-19. Study overall: COVID-19 samples collected from the United States, Italy and Spain covered acute and convalescent phases. PBMCs, B-cell-depleted T cells, or T cells were the source of the cDNA or gDNA that made up the material.

How the authors handled the data: Reference gene primer amplification gave estimated nucleated cell counts. Libraries were prepared by immunoSEQ multiplex PCR; TCRdb keeps only in-frame clonotypes and omits some of them. V, J and clone size were drawn from that table, and D and trimming were deduced from the DNA. Found here are roughly 200,000 clones, 65% to 80% of them singletons; the top ten hold approximately 13%. The source of this sequence is a man over 45 who had recovered from COVID-19. The sequencing input was peripheral blood.

In DNA form, the CDR3 reads TGTGCCAGCAGTTACTCCCGGACAGGAAGCCAGCCCCAGCATTTT. It is translated as CASSYSRTGSQPQHF. The chain employs TRBV6-2 or TRBV6-3 and TRBJ1-5; TRBD1 matches 7 bases. CDR3 length: 15 amino acids. The germline V gene encodes CDR1 MNHEY and CDR2 SVGEGT. V lost 0 bases to trimming and J lost 7 bases; unmatched junction nucleotides: 6.